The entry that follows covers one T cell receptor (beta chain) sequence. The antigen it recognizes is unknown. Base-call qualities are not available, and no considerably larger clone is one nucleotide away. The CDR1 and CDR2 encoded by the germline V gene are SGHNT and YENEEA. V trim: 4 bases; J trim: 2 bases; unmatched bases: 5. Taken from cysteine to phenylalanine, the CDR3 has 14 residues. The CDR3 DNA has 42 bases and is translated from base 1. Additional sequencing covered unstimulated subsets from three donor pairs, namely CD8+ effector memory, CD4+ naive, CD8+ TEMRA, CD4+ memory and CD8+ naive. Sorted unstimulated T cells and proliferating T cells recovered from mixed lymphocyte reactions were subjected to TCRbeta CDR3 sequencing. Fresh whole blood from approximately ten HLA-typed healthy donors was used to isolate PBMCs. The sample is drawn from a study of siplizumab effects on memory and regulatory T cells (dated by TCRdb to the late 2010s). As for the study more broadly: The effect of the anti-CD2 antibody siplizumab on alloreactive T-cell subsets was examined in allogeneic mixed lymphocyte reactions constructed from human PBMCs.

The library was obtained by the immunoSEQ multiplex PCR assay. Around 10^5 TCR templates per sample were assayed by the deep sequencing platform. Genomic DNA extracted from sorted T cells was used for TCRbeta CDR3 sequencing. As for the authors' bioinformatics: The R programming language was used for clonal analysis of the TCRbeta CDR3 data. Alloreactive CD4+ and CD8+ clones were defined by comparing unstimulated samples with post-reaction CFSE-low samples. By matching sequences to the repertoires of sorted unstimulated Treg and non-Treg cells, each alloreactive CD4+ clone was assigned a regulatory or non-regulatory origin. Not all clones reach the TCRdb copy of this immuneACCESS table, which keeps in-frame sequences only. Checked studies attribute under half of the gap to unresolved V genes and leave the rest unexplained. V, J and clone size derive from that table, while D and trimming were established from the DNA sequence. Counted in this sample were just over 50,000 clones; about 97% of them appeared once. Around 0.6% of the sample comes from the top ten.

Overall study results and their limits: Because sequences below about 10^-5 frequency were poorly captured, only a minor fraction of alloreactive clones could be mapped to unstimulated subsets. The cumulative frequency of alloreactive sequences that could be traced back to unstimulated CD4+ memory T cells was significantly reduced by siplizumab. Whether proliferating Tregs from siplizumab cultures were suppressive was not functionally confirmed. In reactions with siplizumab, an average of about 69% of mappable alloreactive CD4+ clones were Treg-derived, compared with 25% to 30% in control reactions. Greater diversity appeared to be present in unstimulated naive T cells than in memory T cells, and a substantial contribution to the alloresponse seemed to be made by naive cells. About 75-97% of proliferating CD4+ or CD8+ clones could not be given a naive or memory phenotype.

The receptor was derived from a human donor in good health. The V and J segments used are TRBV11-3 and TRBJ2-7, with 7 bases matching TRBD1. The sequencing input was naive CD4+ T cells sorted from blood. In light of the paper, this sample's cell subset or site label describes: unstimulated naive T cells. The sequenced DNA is TGTGCCAGCAGCTCAACAGGGGCGACCTACGAGCAGTACTTC. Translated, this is CASSSTGATYEQYF.